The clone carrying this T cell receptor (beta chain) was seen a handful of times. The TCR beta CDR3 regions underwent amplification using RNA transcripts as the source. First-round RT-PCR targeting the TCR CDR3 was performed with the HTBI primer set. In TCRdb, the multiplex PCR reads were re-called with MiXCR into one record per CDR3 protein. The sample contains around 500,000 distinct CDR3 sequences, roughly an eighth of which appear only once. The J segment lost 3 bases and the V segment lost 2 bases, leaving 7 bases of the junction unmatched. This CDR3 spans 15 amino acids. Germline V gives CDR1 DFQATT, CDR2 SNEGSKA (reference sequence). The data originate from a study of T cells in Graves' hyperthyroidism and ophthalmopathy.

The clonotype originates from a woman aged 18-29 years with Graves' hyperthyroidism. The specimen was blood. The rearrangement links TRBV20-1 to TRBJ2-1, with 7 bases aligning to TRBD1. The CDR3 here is CSARWWDRNYNEQFF. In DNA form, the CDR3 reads TGCAGTGCTAGATGGTGGGACAGAAACTACAATGAGCAGTTCTTC.